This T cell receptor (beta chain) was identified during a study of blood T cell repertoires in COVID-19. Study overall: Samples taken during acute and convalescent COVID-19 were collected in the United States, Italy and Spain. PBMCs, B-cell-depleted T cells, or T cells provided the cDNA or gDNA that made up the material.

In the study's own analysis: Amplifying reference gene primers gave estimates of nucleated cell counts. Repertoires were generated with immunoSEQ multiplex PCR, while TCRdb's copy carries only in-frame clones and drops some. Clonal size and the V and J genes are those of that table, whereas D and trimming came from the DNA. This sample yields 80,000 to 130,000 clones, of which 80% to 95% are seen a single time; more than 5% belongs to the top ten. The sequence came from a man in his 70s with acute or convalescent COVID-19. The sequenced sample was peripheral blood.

CDR3 protein: CASSLGRGNTEAFF. DNA for the CDR3: TGTGCCAGCAGCTTAGGTAGAGGTAACACTGAAGCTTTCTTT. The rearrangement joins TRBV7-6 to TRBJ1-1; D unclear. The germline CDR1 and CDR2 sequences are SGHVS and FNYEAQ. V shed 1 base and J shed 2 bases, with 8 bases lying between them. The CDR3 consists of 14 residues.